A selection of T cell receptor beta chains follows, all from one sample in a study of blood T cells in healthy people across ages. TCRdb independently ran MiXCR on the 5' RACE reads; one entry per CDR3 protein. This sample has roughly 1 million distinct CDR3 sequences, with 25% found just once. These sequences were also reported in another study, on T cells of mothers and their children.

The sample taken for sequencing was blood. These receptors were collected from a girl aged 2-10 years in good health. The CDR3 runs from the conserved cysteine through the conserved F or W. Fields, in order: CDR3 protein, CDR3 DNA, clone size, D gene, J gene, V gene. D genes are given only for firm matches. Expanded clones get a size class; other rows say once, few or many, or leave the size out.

CASSLVGASGNTIYF | TGTGCCAGCAGCTTAGTCGGGGCCTCTGGAAACACCATATATTTT | NA | NA | TRBJ1-3 | TRBV7-9
CASSRTGLAGVREQFF | TGTGCCAGCAGTCGGACAGGACTAGCGGGAGTCAGGGAGCAGTTCTTC | few | TRBD2 | TRBJ2-1 | TRBV7-8
CASRSGNTEAFF | TGTGCCAGCAGGTCAGGGAACACTGAAGCTTTCTTT | few | NA | TRBJ1-1 | TRBV12-3/TRBV12-4
CASSPPGGLQETQYF | TGTGCCAGCAGCCCTCCGGGGGGCCTCCAAGAGACCCAGTACTTC | NA | NA | TRBJ2-5 | TRBV3-1
CASSYEGTGTIGYTF | TGTGCCAGCAGTTACGAGGGTACCGGGACGATTGGCTACACCTTC | NA | NA | TRBJ1-2 | TRBV6-2/TRBV6-3
CASSLGGQGQPQHF | TGTGCCAGCAGTTTAGGGGGGCAGGGTCAGCCCCAGCATTTT | few | NA | TRBJ1-5 | TRBV5-1
CSASLQGRAYGYTF | TGCAGTGCTTCCCTACAGGGGAGGGCCTATGGCTACACCTTC | NA | TRBD1 | TRBJ1-2 | TRBV20-1
CASSKTTGHLPGELFF | TGTGCCAGCAGCAAGACCACGGGACACCTTCCCGGGGAGCTGTTTTTT | NA | NA | TRBJ2-2 | TRBV7-9
CSARVRSGASYNEQFF | TGCAGTGCTAGAGTTCGAAGCGGAGCCTCCTACAATGAGCAGTTCTTC | NA | NA | TRBJ2-1 | TRBV20-1
CATSRERVSGANVLTF | TGTGCCACCAGCAGAGAGAGGGTTTCTGGGGCCAACGTCCTGACTTTC | NA | NA | TRBJ2-6 | TRBV15
CSVEGNTEASF | TGCAGCGTTGAGGGGAACACTGAAGCTTCCTTT | NA | NA | TRBJ1-1 | TRBV29-1
CASWGIDYEQYF | TGCGCCTCCTGGGGTATTGACTACGAGCAGTACTTC | NA | NA | TRBJ2-7 | TRBV10-2
CASSIGTSGLYEQYF | TGTGCCAGCAGTATCGGGACTAGCGGGCTCTACGAGCAGTACTTC | NA | TRBD2 | TRBJ2-7 | TRBV27
CASSLSLTGGDGYTF | TGTGCCAGCAGCCTTAGTCTAACAGGGGGTGATGGCTACACCTTC | few | TRBD1 | TRBJ1-2 | TRBV27
CASRGDSFSYEQYF | TGTGCCAGCAGAGGGGACTCCTTCTCCTACGAGCAGTACTTC | NA | NA | TRBJ2-7 | TRBV2
CASSISGTVYEQYF | TGTGCCAGCAGTATATCCGGGACAGTCTACGAGCAGTACTTC | few | TRBD1 | TRBJ2-7 | TRBV27
CSALKEAGYGQYF | TGCAGTGCCTTAAAGGAGGCGGGCTACGGGCAGTACTTC | few | NA | TRBJ2-7 | TRBV20-1
CASSDLTGVGETQYF | TGTGCCAGCAGTGACTTGACAGGGGTAGGAGAGACCCAGTACTTC | few | TRBD1 | TRBJ2-5 | TRBV25-1
CASSFGRGATYEQYF | TGTGCCAGCAGTTTCGGCAGGGGGGCAACCTACGAGCAGTACTTC | NA | NA | TRBJ2-7 | TRBV28
CATVHSGARGETQYF | TGTGCCACGGTTCATAGCGGGGCTCGGGGGGAGACCCAGTACTTC | few | TRBD2 | TRBJ2-5 | TRBV6-5
CSVVDYGSEKLFF | TGCAGCGTTGTAGATTATGGGAGCGAAAAACTGTTTTTT | few | NA | TRBJ1-4 | TRBV29-1
CNVGKRDEQFF | TGCAACGTCGGGAAGAGGGATGAGCAGTTCTTC | few | NA | TRBJ2-1 | TRBV29-1
CASSVGTPLNTEAFF | TGTGCCAGCAGCGTCGGGACCCCGCTGAACACTGAAGCTTTCTTT | NA | NA | TRBJ1-1 | TRBV7-8
CASSRKGGYTF | TGTGCCAGCAGCCGGAAGGGAGGCTACACCTTC | NA | NA | TRBJ1-2 | TRBV5-6
CAIGRDNEQYF | TGTGCCATCGGCCGGGACAACGAGCAGTACTTC | NA | NA | TRBJ2-7 | TRBV10-3
CSAVTPNHEKLFF | TGCAGCGCTGTCACACCTAACCATGAAAAACTGTTTTTT | NA | NA | TRBJ1-4 | TRBV29-1
CASSPDGGQPQHF | TGTGCCAGCAGTCCTGACGGAGGCCAGCCCCAGCATTTT | NA | NA | TRBJ1-5 | TRBV27
CASSHPGTGGEQYF | TGCGCCAGCAGCCACCCAGGGACAGGGGGCGAGCAGTACTTC | once | TRBD1 | TRBJ2-7 | TRBV4-1
CASSRSGTNTGELFF | TGTGCCAGCAGCCGTAGCGGAACGAACACCGGGGAGCTGTTTTTT | NA | NA | TRBJ2-2 | TRBV5-5
CASSPRLVGQRKEKLFF | TGTGCCAGCAGCCCACGGCTGGTTGGGCAACGAAAAGAAAAACTGTTTTTT | few | NA | TRBJ1-4 | TRBV7-2
CASSVAQGSGAFF | TGTGCCAGCAGCGTAGCCCAGGGAAGTGGAGCTTTCTTT | few | NA | TRBJ1-1 | TRBV9
CASSESHRAREAQYF | TGCGCCAGCAGTGAGTCCCACAGGGCTAGGGAGGCCCAGTACTTC | NA | NA | TRBJ2-5 | TRBV10-2
CSVGRYGTGGSYTF | TGCAGCGTTGGGCGCTATGGGACAGGCGGAAGCTACACCTTC | few | TRBD1 | TRBJ1-2 | TRBV29-1
CASSLYWGRGNQPQHF | TGTGCCAGCAGTTTATATTGGGGGAGAGGCAATCAGCCCCAGCATTTT | NA | NA | TRBJ1-5 | TRBV12-3/TRBV12-4
CASSPTSIGQPQHF | TGTGCCAGCAGTCCAACGTCCATCGGTCAACCCCAGCATTTT | few | NA | TRBJ1-5 | TRBV6-2/TRBV6-3
CSVTGVYGYTF | TGCAGCGTTACAGGAGTGTATGGCTACACCTTC | NA | NA | TRBJ1-2 | TRBV29-1
CASSYPKAGGTYEQYF | TGTGCCAGCAGTTACCCAAAAGCGGGAGGGACCTACGAGCAGTACTTC | NA | TRBD2 | TRBJ2-7 | TRBV6-5
CASSVGAAQYF | TGTGCCAGCAGTGTCGGGGCGGCCCAGTACTTC | NA | NA | TRBJ2-7 | TRBV6-5
CSARRGGLPPTDTQYF | TGCAGTGCTAGACGGGGCGGGCTTCCTCCGACAGATACGCAGTATTTT | NA | NA | TRBJ2-3 | TRBV20-1